These 23 T cell receptor beta chains came from one sample sequenced in a study of blood T cell repertoires in COVID-19. Profiled with immunoSEQ multiplex PCR; TCRdb holds only in-frame clones, not every one. The sample lists approximately 280,000 clones, 85% occurring once. The source material was PBMCs or T cells enriched from blood (not recorded which). These receptors were collected from a woman in her forties or fifties who had recovered from COVID-19.

The chain links TRBV19 to TRBJ2-3; 9 bases map to TRBD2. The CDR3 length is 15 residues. Germline lookup yields CDR1 LNHDA and CDR2 SQIVND (reference sequence). V lost 3 bases and J lost 7; bases outside the gene matches: 8. This chain's CDR3 is CASSMGRGGLNTQYF. CDR3 in DNA: TGTGCCAGTAGTATGGGGCGGGGGGGCCTAAATACGCAGTATTTT.

This clone came up a few times. This CDR3 reads CASRRTGEDTQYF. The CDR3 bases are TGTGCCAGTAGACGGACAGGGGAAGATACGCAGTATTTT. The chain is built from TRBV19 and TRBJ2-3; 9 nucleotides agree with TRBD1. Per the germline V gene, CDR1 is LNHDA and CDR2 is SQIVND (reference sequence). Trimming took 6 bases from V and 5 from J; bases not matched to a gene: 3. The CDR3 length is 13 residues.

To note about this clone: Within the sample, other DNA sequences also encode this same CDR3. This chain uses TRBV6-5 with TRBJ1-3; the D gene is possibly TRBD1 (5 bases). The germline V gene encodes CDR1 MNHEY and CDR2 SVGAGI. This CDR3 contains 15 residues. V was cut by 6 bases and J by 0 bases, with 12 bases left in between. The CDR3 loop reads CASRRDLSSGNTIYF. The CDR3 DNA is TGTGCCAGCAGACGGGACTTGAGCTCTGGAAACACCATATATTTT.

For this clone: Other DNA sequences in the same sample also yield this CDR3. CDR3 in amino acids: CASSVSIRTGANYGYTF. In DNA form, the CDR3 reads TGTGCCAGCAGCGTATCCATCCGGACGGGAGCCAACTATGGCTACACCTTC. This chain joins TRBV9 and TRBJ1-2; D is unclear. In germline, CDR1 is SGDLS, CDR2 YYNGEE. The germline V and J ends were trimmed by 1 base and 2 bases, with 18 bases remaining between them. The CDR3 spans 17 residues.

The genes are TRBV19 and TRBJ1-1; unclear D gene. The CDR3 loop spans 13 amino acids. Trimming removed 9 bases from V and 0 bases from J, with 11 bases in between. CDR1 and CDR2 from the germline V gene are LNHDA and SQIVND (reference sequence). CDR3 nucleotide sequence: TGTGCCAGCCCCTCTAGATTGAACACTGAAGCTTTCTTT. Translated: CASPSRLNTEAFF.

The sample holds one count of this clone. The CDR3 DNA sequence: TGTGCCAGCAGCTTGGGTCCAGGGGGCACTGAAGCTTTCTTT. This translates into CASSLGPGGTEAFF. V usage is TRBV7-9 and J usage is TRBJ1-1; 7 positions agree with TRBD1. V dropped 3 bases and J dropped 4; count of bases not matched to a gene: 5. The germline V gene has CDR1 SEHNR and CDR2 FQNEAQ (reference sequence). This CDR3 has 14 residues.

Comments on this clone: The identical CDR3 is also encoded by other nucleotide sequences in the sample. The chain is built from TRBV19 and TRBJ1-1; D call uncertain. Trimming shortened V by 8 bases and J by 4 bases, and 11 bases separated the two germline ends. The CDR3 loop spans 12 amino acids. Germline CDR1 is LNHDA and CDR2 is SQIVND (reference sequence). The CDR3 loop is CASRFLGTEAFF. The CDR3 DNA is TGTGCCAGTCGATTCCTAGGCACTGAAGCTTTCTTT.

J is TRBJ2-3 and V is TRBV9; D possibly corresponds to TRBD2 (6 bases). CDR3 size: 16 residues. The V gene lost 2 bases and the J gene lost 0 bases, with 13 bases spanning the gap. Germline CDR1 is SGDLS and CDR2 is YYNGEE. The CDR3 here is CASSVRRESSTDTQYF. The CDR3 region has the DNA TGTGCCAGCAGCGTCAGGAGGGAGTCTAGCACAGATACGCAGTATTTT. The entire variable domain, with the rest obtained from reference TRBV9 and TRBJ2-3, is as follows: DSGVTQTPKHLITATGQRVTLRCSPRSGDLSVYWYQQSLDQGLQFLIQYYNGEERAKGNILERFSAQQFPDLHSELNLSSLELGDSALYFCASSVRRESSTDTQYFGPGTRLTVL.

This clone was counted between two and nine times. The chain joins TRBV5-1 to TRBJ1-6; D possibly corresponds to TRBD1 (5 bases). The CDR3 consists of 17 residues. The germline gives CDR1 SGHRS, CDR2 YFSETQ. V shed 1 base and J shed 0 bases, with 11 bases lying between them. CDR3 residues: CASSLHPGGSYNSPLHF. In DNA form, the CDR3 reads TGCGCCAGCAGCTTGCACCCGGGGGGCTCCTATAATTCACCCCTCCACTTT.

V is TRBV27 and J is TRBJ2-1, with D maybe TRBD2 (5 bases). CDR1 is MNHEY, CDR2 SMNVEV, per germline (reference sequence). V lost 2 bases, J lost 10 bases, and 15 bases lay in between. CDR3 length: 14 residues. The CDR3 reads CASSLLEELREQFF. In DNA, the CDR3 is TGTGCCAGCAGTTTACTGGAGGAACTGCGGGAGCAGTTCTTC.

This chain uses TRBV12-5 with TRBJ2-3; the match to TRBD1 covers 7 bases. The CDR3 contains 17 residues. V lost 5 bases to trimming and J lost 5 bases; unmatched junction nucleotides: 16. Germline V gene lookup returns CDR1 LGHNT and CDR2 FRNRAP. DNA for the CDR3: TGTGCTAGTGGTACCCAATCGACAGGGTTCATAGGAGATACGCAGTATTTT. It translates to CASGTQSTGFIGDTQYF.

The chain carries TRBV18 and TRBJ1-6, with 7 bases matching TRBD1. V lost 3 bases to trimming and J lost 7 bases; unmatched junction nucleotides: 9. Germline-derived CDR1 and CDR2 are KGHSH and LQKENI. The CDR3 runs 16 residues. The CDR3 DNA follows: TGTGCCAGCTCACCCGGGCTTGAGGGGGCGAATTCACCCCTCCACTTT. This codes for CASSPGLEGANSPLHF.

This chain joins TRBV18 and TRBJ1-6, with D unresolved. The germline V gene encodes CDR1 KGHSH and CDR2 LQKENI. The CDR3 contains 13 residues. The germline V and J ends were trimmed by 6 bases and 7 bases, with 10 bases remaining between them. Here the CDR3 reads CASSSGTNSPLHF. Here the CDR3 DNA reads TGTGCCAGCTCGTCAGGAACAAATTCACCCCTCCACTTT.

This clone appeared a single time. The genes are TRBV6-5 and TRBJ2-1; 7 bases agree with TRBD2. V dropped 0 bases and J dropped 10; count of bases not matched to a gene: 9. Germline V lookup: CDR1 MNHEY, CDR2 SVGAGI. The CDR3 covers 15 residues. CDR3 bases: TGTGCCAGCAGTTACTCCGCGACTAGCTCATCCGAGCAGTTCTTC. It yields the protein CASSYSATSSSEQFF.

This chain joins TRBV19 and TRBJ1-5; 9 positions match TRBD1. The CDR3 covers 16 residues. J gave up 6 bases and V 7 bases, and 13 bases lay outside the gene matches. Germline loops: CDR1 LNHDA, CDR2 SQIVND (reference sequence). CDR3 loop: CASTIQGQGGVQPQHF. CDR3 in DNA: TGTGCCAGTACCATACAGGGACAGGGCGGTGTTCAGCCCCAGCATTTT.

The chain uses TRBV3-1 (or the pseudogene TRBV3-2) and TRBJ2-3, with 11 positions matching TRBD2. The CDR3 is 18 residues long. Germline lookup yields CDR1 LGHDT and CDR2 YNNKEL (reference sequence). Trimming removed 3 bases from V and 9 bases from J; junction bases left unmatched: 17. CDR3 loop: CASSQGYPGLADPETQYF. CDR3 coding DNA: TGTGCCAGCAGCCAGGGATACCCGGGACTAGCGGACCCGGAGACGCAGTATTTT.

The J gene is TRBJ2-1, the V gene TRBV6-2 or TRBV6-3; TRBD2 agrees at 7 bases. This CDR3 is built from 17 residues. Trimming cost V 4 bases and J 0 bases; bases outside gene matches: 9. CDR1 is MNHEY, CDR2 SVGEGT, per germline. CDR3: CASSSTGLVSSYNEQFF. CDR3 DNA sequence: TGTGCCAGCAGTTCCACTGGACTAGTATCCTCCTACAATGAGCAGTTCTTC.

This sequence joins TRBV30 and TRBJ1-1; possibly TRBD1 for D (5 bases). V lost 1 base and J 10 bases, leaving 16 bases between the germline ends. This CDR3 comprises 13 residues. Looked up from germline, CDR1 is GTSNPN and CDR2 is SVGIG (reference sequence). The CDR3 sequence: CAWSGVGPQGAFF. In nucleotides, the CDR3 is TGTGCCTGGAGTGGGGTCGGGCCGCAGGGAGCTTTCTTT.

The chain uses TRBV10-3 and TRBJ1-1, with D possibly matching TRBD1 (5 bases). The CDR3 spans 11 residues. Per the germline V gene, CDR1 is ENHRY and CDR2 is SYGVKD. V dropped 8 bases and J dropped 1 base, with 5 bases sitting between them. CDR3 residues: CAIGQNTEAFF. The DNA of the CDR3 is TGTGCCATCGGACAGAACACTGAAGCTTTCTTT.

The chain combines TRBV28 with TRBJ2-2, with D maybe TRBD1 (5 bases). The CDR3 has 15 amino acids. The V end lost 1 base, the J end lost 1 base, and 7 bases lay between the germline ends. The germline V gene has CDR1 MDHEN and CDR2 SYDVKM. CDR3 DNA sequence: TGTGCCAGCAGTTTATACAGGATGAACACCGGGGAGCTGTTTTTT. Its protein product is CASSLYRMNTGELFF. Using reference TRBV28 and TRBJ2-2 for the parts outside the CDR3, the full variable domain is DVKVTQSSRYLVKRTGEKVFLECVQDMDHENMFWYRQDPGLGLRLIYFSYDVKMKEKGDIPEGYSVSREKKERFSLILESASTNQTSMYLCASSLYRMNTGELFFGEGSRLTVL.

The chain uses TRBV2 and TRBJ2-2; 11 bases fit TRBD1. Germline V CDR1 and CDR2: SNHLY, FYNNEI. The CDR3 loop spans 14 amino acids. The junction had 4 bases not matched to a gene; V was cut back by 8 bases and J by 5 bases. CDR3 in amino acids: CASFGTGGTGELFF. The DNA of the CDR3 is TGTGCCAGCTTCGGGACAGGGGGGACCGGGGAGCTGTTTTTT. Full variable domain (rest looked up from reference TRBV2 and TRBJ2-2): EPEVTQTPSHQVTQMGQEVILRCVPISNHLYFYWYRQILGQKVEFLVSFYNNEISEKSEIFDDQFSVERPDGSNFTLKIRSTKLEDSAMYFCASFGTGGTGELFFGEGSRLTVL.

This clone was recorded only once. CDR3 nucleotide sequence: TGTGCCAGTAGTATAGGAACTAGCGGGAGTGTGACCTACGAGCAGTACTTC. As protein: CASSIGTSGSVTYEQYF. This chain joins TRBV19 and TRBJ2-7; 11 bases fit TRBD2. The ends lost 1 base at V and 2 bases at J; junction bases unmatched: 7. The CDR3 is 17 residues long. Germline CDR1 LNHDA, CDR2 SQIVND (reference sequence). The full variable domain, in which reference TRBV19 and TRBJ2-7 provide the parts outside the CDR3, is DGGITQSPKYLFRKEGQNVTLSCEQNLNHDAMYWYRQDPGQGLRLIYYSQIVNDFQKGDIAEGYSVSREKKESFPLTVTSAQKNPTAFYLCASSIGTSGSVTYEQYFGPGTRLTVT.

The V gene is TRBV6-1, the J gene TRBJ2-5, with D unresolved. The CDR3 contains 12 residues. The germline CDR1 and CDR2 sequences are MNHNS and SASEGT. The V end was cut by 3 bases, the J end by 9 bases, with 11 bases between. The CDR3 sequence: CASSDRPEAQYF. Here the CDR3 DNA reads TGTGCCAGCAGTGATAGGCCTGAGGCCCAGTACTTC.